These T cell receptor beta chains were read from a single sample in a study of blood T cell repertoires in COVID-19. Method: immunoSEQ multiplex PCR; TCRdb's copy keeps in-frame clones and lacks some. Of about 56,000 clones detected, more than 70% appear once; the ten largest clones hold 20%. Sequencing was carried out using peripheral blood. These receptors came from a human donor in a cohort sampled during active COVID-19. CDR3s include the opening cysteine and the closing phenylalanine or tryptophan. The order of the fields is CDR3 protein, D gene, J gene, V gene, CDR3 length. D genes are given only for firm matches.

CASSPYPGQGNTGELFF,TRBD1,TRBJ2-2,TRBV14,17
CATPSGTGCISNTEAFF,TRBD1,TRBJ1-1,TRBV9,17
CAAGGGRETQYF,TRBD2,TRBJ2-5,TRBV6-5,12
CASSHAGDDTGELFF,TRBD2,TRBJ2-2,TRBV3-1/TRBV3-2,15
CASSHREGETQYF,.,TRBJ2-5,TRBV4-3,13
CASSPPKGQGWGETQYF,.,TRBJ2-5,TRBV18,17
CASSQVFSTSGDYEQYF,TRBD2,TRBJ2-7,TRBV4-2,17
CATSRDLQGNYEQYF,.,TRBJ2-7,TRBV15,15
CASSGTGRGTDTQYF,.,TRBJ2-3,TRBV27,15
CASSLTTGGNTEAFF,TRBD1,TRBJ1-1,TRBV6-5,15
CASSGDRKETQYF,TRBD1,TRBJ2-5,TRBV11-2,13
CAWTRTGKSYTF,TRBD1,TRBJ1-2,TRBV30,12
CASSPYSGARGPDTQYF,.,TRBJ2-3,TRBV19,17
CASSLSLAGGSQETQYF,TRBD2,TRBJ2-5,TRBV5-1,17
CASSPFGQAQETQYF,TRBD1,TRBJ2-5,TRBV18,15
CASSLIDRPYEQFF,.,TRBJ2-1,TRBV11-3,14
CASSQFQGEAFF,.,TRBJ1-1,TRBV23-1,12
CASRLSGHLTDTQYF,.,TRBJ2-3,TRBV11-1,15
CASSLIGSGNTIYF,.,TRBJ1-3,TRBV7-2,14
CASSQASEVYGYTF,.,TRBJ1-2,TRBV4-3,14
CASSEAGTINYGYTF,.,TRBJ1-2,TRBV6-1,15
CASSYSGDYYGYTF,.,TRBJ1-2,TRBV6-2/TRBV6-3,14
CASSLDGGSAHPYEQYF,TRBD2,TRBJ2-7,TRBV27,17
CASSRLTGWEDSPLHF,TRBD1,TRBJ1-6,TRBV14,16
CASSSGQPNTEAFF,TRBD1,TRBJ1-1,TRBV5-1,14
CASSESVTGFNSPLHF,.,TRBJ1-6,TRBV10-1,16
CATGTGGGLGEKLFF,TRBD1,TRBJ1-4,TRBV28,15
CASSLVLAGEAEQFF,TRBD2,TRBJ2-1,TRBV11-3,15
CASSLLRLAGNTGELFF,TRBD2,TRBJ2-2,TRBV19,17
CASRRGIAYEQYF,.,TRBJ2-7,TRBV25-1,13
CASSSRTGLEKLFF,TRBD1,TRBJ1-4,TRBV7-8,14
CASGGLQGTQYF,.,TRBJ2-3,TRBV25-1,12
CASGAGARAANEQFF,.,TRBJ2-1,TRBV12-5,15
CASRGTGSVGYTF,TRBD1,TRBJ1-2,TRBV12-3/TRBV12-4,13
CASSSRAGQVAEQYF,TRBD1,TRBJ2-7,TRBV5-1,15
CASSYDIGEGGYGYTF,.,TRBJ1-2,TRBV6-5,16
CASSPPTSGDQETQYF,TRBD2,TRBJ2-5,TRBV18,16
CASRTGASFEGYTF,TRBD1,TRBJ1-2,TRBV28,14
CASSLDTGGPEAQYF,TRBD1,TRBJ2-5,TRBV11-2,15
CASSYSPREGNYGYTF,.,TRBJ1-2,TRBV6-6,16
CASSVAVYGYTF,.,TRBJ1-2,TRBV2,12
CASSYLAGGPIDTQYF,TRBD2,TRBJ2-3,TRBV6-2/TRBV6-3,16
CASSPKLAGGGDEQFF,TRBD2,TRBJ2-1,TRBV7-2,16
CASSRRTGVGAEAFF,TRBD1,TRBJ1-1,TRBV7-9,15